This T cell receptor (beta chain) was captured by sequencing in a study of blood T cell repertoires in COVID-19. Study context: Sources were T cells, B-cell-depleted T cells, or PBMCs; the material itself was cDNA or gDNA.

Under the authors' procedure: For nucleated cells, counts were estimated from reference gene primer amplification. The assay was immunoSEQ multiplex PCR, and TCRdb's table has in-frame clones only and misses some. V and J calls plus clone size are reproduced from that table; the DNA served to infer D and trimming. This table has approximately 210,000 clones, more than 75% appearing once. This CDR3 contains 20 residues. This rearrangement joins TRBV21-1 to TRBJ2-3; the tabulated D call, TRBD2, remains unverified against the DNA. TRBV21-1 constitutes a pseudogene. This sequence was found in a man aged 30 to 39 with acute COVID-19. Material: PBMCs or T cells enriched from blood (not recorded which). The CDR3 spells CASSDCGLAGGLGSTDTQYF. The CDR3 nucleotides read TGTGCCAGCAGCGACTGCGGACTAGCGGGGGGGCTAGGGAGCACAGATACGCAGTATTTT.